This TCR beta chain was profiled in a study of cytomegalovirus exposure and HLA in healthy donors (dated by TCRdb to the late 2010s). Background on the whole study: An earlier analysis of roughly 500 of the donors reported 250 to 350 Gb of sequence data and about 100 million unique TCR beta sequences from 150 million to 200 million T cells. Four to six DR-DQ haplotypes were handled as single units for association and clustering, since linkage in the cohort was strong. All discovery cohort repertoires had been generated on a single sequencing platform. Approximately 300 gigabases of sequencing data and around 85 million unique TCR sequences made up an early release that covered fewer than 650 HLA-typed donors. Using immunosequencing, the study profiled T cell repertoires from 500 to 800 subjects and related those repertoires to cytomegalovirus serostatus. The study aimed to test whether signatures of past pathogen exposure could be identified by cataloging public T cell receptors. To study patterns of TCR occurrence, a later analysis re-analyzed previously published TCR beta repertoires from around 670 donors and added high-resolution HLA genotyping. An earlier analysis of nearly 600 of the donors applied high-throughput TCR beta sequencing to assess whether each TCR beta V gene segment acted as functional or pseudogenic. High-throughput TCR immunosequencing, statistical association of individual TCRs with disease status, and machine learning were combined to predict cytomegalovirus infection status. HLA typing included class I and class II loci at four-digit resolution. The number of typed donors differed by locus: about 620-640 for A, B, C, DRB1 and DQB1; about 520 for DQA1; 600 to 610 for DPA1; and some 470 for DPB1. In a later genetic analysis, genome-wide SNP genotypes for 398 of the 666 donors were used, and that subset was treated as a discovery cohort. Of the approximately 400 genotyped donors, over 80% were placed in the genetic ancestry cluster associated with self-reported Caucasian donors. Across roughly 420 genotyped donors of the cohort, an average of about 250,000 unique TCR beta nucleotide sequences per donor were sequenced, and approximately 17% of those sequences were non-productive. Alongside the repertoire data, information on donor age, sex, ethnicity and CMV serostatus was compiled. In addition to the first cohort of around 670 subjects, a separate validation cohort of 120 different subjects was used. Rather than drawing on any new phenotypic data, the later analysis identified candidate immune exposures from TCR beta sequences and the way those sequences occurred across donors. General conclusions and limits of the study: A further reported finding was that TCR beta sequences accurately predicted the HLA-A and HLA-B alleles for most subjects in the first cohort. About 15 rarely observed V segments, including chromosome 9 orphons, were excluded from the earlier analysis of several hundred of the donors because counts were too low. In both the original and validation cohorts, the classifier was reported to diagnose cytomegalovirus status with high specificity and sensitivity. A cluster of highly shared sequence variants was judged likely to be a technical artifact of the sequencing pipeline. CMV serostatus was the only immune exposure information available for the cohort. The authors suggested that the approach could potentially be extended to other disease states and immunological phenotypes. Most TCR sequences were seen in very few donors, while some public TCRs were found in many individuals. The cohort was sequenced for TCR beta chains only, and without alpha or paired-chain data the features that could be detected were limited. In vitro tests confirmed that a few of the cytomegalovirus-associated TCR beta chains recognize cytomegalovirus antigens. Roughly uniform sequencing depth across donors was assumed in presence/absence analyses, although this assumption may not hold. HLA typing was unavailable for some donors at each locus, so association tests used only the typed subset. Some IMGT-functional V segments, including TRBV6-2 and TRBV6-3, could not be told apart with the 87-base-pair reads, so those segments were excluded. A later analysis reported that several top co-occurrence clusters appeared linked to parvovirus B19, influenza, CMV and Epstein-Barr virus. A total of around 150 TCR beta chains were listed by the study as associated with cytomegalovirus. Linkage disequilibrium might explain the correlated functional status among segregating V segments, but an unknown experimental factor could not be ruled out. A later analysis found that TCR association rates varied across HLA loci, with DRB1 alleles showing the most associated TCRs and HLA-C alleles the fewest. Strong co-occurrence of HLA alleles, especially DR and DQ, made assigning TCR associations to individual alleles difficult. A later analysis found that HLA-associated TCR beta chains were more clonally expanded and had lower generation probabilities than equally common non-associated chains. In a later analysis, about 17,000 TCR beta sequences were associated with specific HLA alleles at a false discovery rate of 0.05. According to a later genetic analysis, donors in an Asian-associated ancestry cluster had fewer N-insertions in productive TCRs than the approximately 630-donor mean. In an earlier analysis of 587 of the donors, most TCR beta V segments appeared in productive rearrangements about 90% or about 30% of the time, broadly matching IMGT annotations. V-gene and J-gene trimming of TCR beta chains was associated with a missense DCLRE1C variant in a later genetic analysis, and the association was replicated in an independent cohort. In a later analysis, most CMV-associated TCR beta chains were found to appear HLA-restricted, with HLA associations seemingly driven largely by CMV exposure.

The cohort comprised around 690 healthy bone marrow donors. All cohort members were sampled while nominally healthy, although unrecorded immune exposures were likely present. The donor tested CMV seronegative and was one of the 352 seronegative cohort members. Every donor gave a peripheral blood sample, and the peripheral blood mononuclear cells from that sample were used for TCR beta sequencing. The Qiagen DNeasy Blood Extraction Kit was used to extract genomic DNA from the blood cell samples. The germline V gene provides CDR1 SGHDT and CDR2 YYEEEE. From the cysteine through the phenylalanine, the CDR3 covers 15 amino acids. Only CDR3 DNA remains: 45 bases, in frame from the first base. Trimming takes 2 bases from V and 2 bases from J, and the germline ends sit 10 bases apart. Of note for this clone: No cognate antigen has been identified for it. Base qualities are not provided; no much larger clone lies one nucleotide away.

Receptor amplification or capture employed the immunoSEQ multiplex PCR assay. For the multiplex PCR, a mixture combining 60 forward primers for TCR Vbeta segments and 13 reverse primers for TCR Jbeta segments was used. The CDR3 region of rearranged TCR beta genes was amplified from genomic DNA by a multiplex PCR assay. The amplified TCR beta libraries were sequenced on the Illumina HiSeq System as 87-base-pair reads. Under the source paper's analysis protocol: Across the roughly 600 repertoires, a later analysis counted about 81 million unique TCR beta chains, approximately 10 million of which were shared by at least two donors. A nearest-neighbor algorithm error-corrected the raw reads and collapsed the reads into unique sequences, merging closely related sequences to remove PCR and sequencing errors. V, D and J gene segments were assigned by aligning CDR3 sequences to IMGT reference sequences. For a sequence to be retained, a match of at least six nucleotides to both a V gene segment and a J gene segment was required. A rearrangement counted as productive if the CDR3 had no stop codons and remained in frame with V and J, and every other rearrangement counted as non-productive. CDR3 was defined by IMGT convention, running from the second conserved V-encoded cysteine to the conserved J-encoded phenylalanine. The earlier analysis of roughly 590 of the donors excluded sequences that lacked an unambiguous match to a single V gene segment. An earlier analysis of a few hundred of the donors classified V segments as functional when productive rearrangements were above 56.7% and as segregating when the standard deviation between donors was above 5%. To diagnose cytomegalovirus status from the catalog of TCR beta chain sequences, a statistical classification framework was built. V and J gene assignment, in a later analysis, came from comparing TCR nucleotide sequences with IMGT/GENE-DB human TR gene sequences. Using the TCRdist pipeline, a later analysis assigned CDR3 sequences along with most-parsimonious VDJ recombination scenarios. A later analysis defined each TCR beta chain by its CDR3 amino acid sequence plus V-gene family, and excluded reads lacking a unique V-gene family. To address suspected cross-contamination and a sequencing artifact, a later analysis removed around 590 highly shared, low-generation-probability nucleotide sequences. A later analysis calculated a clonal expansion index for each public chain from normalized within-repertoire ranks of inferred template counts. Generation probabilities in a later analysis came from a VDJ recombination model fitted to out-of-frame rearrangements, and those results were checked against IGoR. In a later analysis, TCR-TCR, TCR-HLA and TCR-CMV co-occurrence was scored with hypergeometric tests, and a repertoire-size bias correction was applied to TCR pairs. To estimate false discovery rates, a later analysis permuted the HLA or CMV assignments 20 times. A later analysis grouped co-occurring TCRs with DBSCAN, adding TCRdist sequence similarity when clustering within HLA-allele-positive subsets. For co-occurrence clustering, repertoires with fewer than 30,000 or more than 120,000 public chains were excluded, along with about five repertoires with anomalous nucleotide sharing. TCRdb's version of the immuneACCESS table is confined to in-frame rearrangements and falls short of the full clone set. An unresolved V gene accounts for under half of the shortfall where checked; the remainder is of unknown origin. V and J calls and clone size are as listed in that table; D and trimming were resolved from the DNA. The sample includes about 140,000 clones, with 66% observed a single time. The ten biggest clones cover 6.5% of the sample.

The specimen sequenced was PBMCs. The chain couples TRBV5-6 to TRBJ1-4; the D gene identity is not certain. This TCR was recovered from a woman in her sixties or seventies in good health and CMV-seronegative. CDR3 loop: CASSFGGGTNEKLFF. The DNA sequence is as follows: TGTGCCAGCAGCTTTGGAGGAGGTACTAATGAAAAACTGTTTTTT.